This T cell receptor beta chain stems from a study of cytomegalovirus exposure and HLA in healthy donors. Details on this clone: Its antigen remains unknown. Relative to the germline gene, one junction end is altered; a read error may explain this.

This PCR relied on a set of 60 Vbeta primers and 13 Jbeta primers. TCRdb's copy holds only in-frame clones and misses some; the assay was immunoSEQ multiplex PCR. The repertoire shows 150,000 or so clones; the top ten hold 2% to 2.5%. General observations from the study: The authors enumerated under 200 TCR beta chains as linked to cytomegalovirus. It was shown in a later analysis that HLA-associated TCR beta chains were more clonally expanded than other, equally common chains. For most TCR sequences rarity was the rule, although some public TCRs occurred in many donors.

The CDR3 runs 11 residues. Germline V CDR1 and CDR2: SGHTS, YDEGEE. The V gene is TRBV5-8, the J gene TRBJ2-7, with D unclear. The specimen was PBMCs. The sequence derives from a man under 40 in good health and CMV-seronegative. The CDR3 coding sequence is TGTGCCGGCAGCCCGCGGTACGAGCAGTACTTC. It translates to CAGSPRYEQYF.